This TCR beta chain was sequenced during a study of CD4+ T cells in melanoma. Profiling relied on immunoSEQ multiplex PCR, and the TCRdb table lists in-frame clones only, not all of them. The sample records about 11,000 clones, 55% to 75% being singletons. Broader study findings: A reported correlation linked neoantigen-specific CD4+ T cells to CD8+, macrophage and B cell function. In melanoma, neoantigen-specific CD4+ T cells reportedly differed in differentiation state.

With respect to this clone: Its antigen is still unknown.

The sequence was collected from a human donor with melanoma. The sequencing sample was made of cells from a culture (not recorded whether cultured in vitro).

CDR3 sequence (DNA): TGTGCCAGCAGCGATCCCGAGACTAGCGGCCTCACAGATACGCAGTATTTT. As protein: CASSDPETSGLTDTQYF. The V gene is TRBV9, the J gene TRBJ2-3; 9 bases line up with TRBD2. The V gene end was trimmed by 3 bases and the J gene end by 2 bases; junction bases not matched to a gene: 10. CDR3 size: 17 residues. Germline V lookup: CDR1 SGDLS, CDR2 YYNGEE.